The next 20 T cell receptor delta chains were all read from a single sample in a study of Vδ1+ human thymocytes. Notes on the study in general: Highly polyclonal TRG and TRD repertoires with Gaussian CDR3 length distributions appeared in thymus.

The template was reverse-transcribed extracted RNA. CDR3 amplicons came from multiplex PCR with pooled V-gene forward and constant-region reverse primers. TCRdb re-called clones from the multiplex PCR reads via CATT. This table holds roughly 56,000 delta-chain clones, roughly 16% found once. Antigen specificity for these receptors is unknown. Specimen: Vdelta1+ gamma-delta thymocytes from the thymus. Subset of the sample: FACS-sorted CD3+ TCRalphabeta- TCRVdelta1+ TCRVdelta2- thymocytes. The receptors stem from a girl in the first two years of life who had congenital heart surgery.

This chain joins TRDV1 and TRDJ1, with no clear D. Germline V CDR1 and CDR2: TSWWSYY, QGS. The CDR3 length is 15 residues. The germline V and J ends were trimmed by 0 bases and 0 bases, with 8 bases remaining between them. CDR3 nucleotide sequence: TGTGCTCTTGGGGAACTTACCCTGTACACCGATAAACTCATCTTT. Protein: CALGELTLYTDKLIF.

The chain combines TRAV29/DV5 with TRDJ1; 8 nucleotides match TRDD3. This CDR3 spans 16 amino acids. CDR1 and CDR2 from the germline V gene are NSMFDY and ISSIKDK. The V and J ends lost 0 bases and 6 bases, in that order; junction bases with no gene match: 13. The CDR3 DNA is TGTGCAGCAAGCGCGAGGATCGGTCGGGGATACCATAAACTCATCTTT. It is translated as CAASARIGRGYHKLIF.

The sample holds a few counts of this clone. The chain has TRDV1 and TRDJ1; the D gene is possibly TRDD3 (6 bases). CDR3 length: 23 residues. CDR1 and CDR2 from the germline V gene are TSWWSYY and QGS. Trimming pared 5 bases from V and 0 bases from J, leaving 37 bases between. Here the CDR3 reads CALGIPPLYVRGTGEVYTDKLIF. As DNA, the CDR3 is TGTGCTCTTGGGATCCCCCCCCTTTACGTACGGGGAACGGGGGAGGTGTACACCGATAAACTCATCTTT.

This chain links TRDV1 with TRDJ1; D is unclear. Trimming cost V 2 bases and J 7 bases, with 20 bases left between them. CDR1 TSWWSYY and CDR2 QGS come from the germline V gene. This CDR3 spans 16 amino acids. The CDR3 loop reads CALGERPLRPEGKLIF. DNA for the CDR3: TGTGCTCTTGGGGAAAGGCCTTTAAGACCCGAGGGTAAACTCATCTTT.

V usage is TRDV1 and J usage is TRDJ1; 13 positions match TRDD3. Germline CDR1 TSWWSYY, CDR2 QGS. The V and J ends lost 3 bases and 6 bases, in that order; junction bases with no gene match: 25. CDR3 length: 22 residues. The CDR3 is CALGDVAFPFRLLGDTRNKLIF. The CDR3 nucleotides read TGTGCTCTTGGGGACGTGGCCTTCCCATTCCGTTTACTGGGGGATACGAGAAATAAACTCATCTTT.

This clone was seen a handful of times. The chain couples TRDV1 to TRDJ1; 9 bases align to TRDD3. Germline trimming cut 5 bases from V and 2 bases from J; bases unmatched to any gene: 15. CDR3 length: 18 amino acids. CDR1 TSWWSYY and CDR2 QGS come from the germline V gene. CDR3 nucleotide sequence: TGTGCTCTTGGGATCCAGTGGGGAGGCTGGGGGATTACCGATAAACTCATCTTT. It yields the protein CALGIQWGGWGITDKLIF.

This clone was seen a few times. This chain connects TRAV29/DV5 to TRDJ1; 7 nucleotides align to TRDD3. Germline CDR1 is NSMFDY and CDR2 is ISSIKDK. The CDR3 sequence is 17 residues long. The V segment lost 1 base and the J segment 0 bases; nucleotides outside the gene matches: 12. As DNA, the CDR3 is TGTGCAGCAAGCCGCGTTGACTGGGGAGAGTACACCGATAAACTCATCTTT. This translates into CAASRVDWGEYTDKLIF.

This clone turned up a few times. The V gene is TRDV1, the J gene TRDJ1; D possibly corresponds to TRDD3 (6 bases). CDR1 and CDR2 (germline): TSWWSYY, QGS. The length of the CDR3 is 18 residues. Trimming shortened V by 0 bases and J by 0 bases, and 17 bases separated the two germline ends. Here the CDR3 reads CALGELAWGSPDTDKLIF. DNA of the CDR3: TGTGCTCTTGGGGAACTAGCGTGGGGGTCCCCGGACACCGATAAACTCATCTTT.

This clone was observed a handful of times. The rearrangement uses TRDV1 and TRDJ1; 7 nucleotides agree with TRDD3. Trimming at V came to 1 base and at J to 8 bases, leaving 25 bases not matched to a gene. CDR3 length: 20 residues. The germline V gene encodes CDR1 TSWWSYY and CDR2 QGS. CDR3 protein: CALGERIRGELRERSGKLIF. In nucleotides, the CDR3 is TGTGCTCTTGGGGAACGGATACGGGGGGAGTTGAGGGAGCGATCGGGGAAACTCATCTTT.

This clone has just a few counts. The chain recombines TRDV1 with TRDJ1; TRDD3 agrees at 11 bases. The V gene's germline CDR1 is TSWWSYY and CDR2 QGS. With V trimmed by 4 bases and J by 8 bases, 15 bases remained unmatched. This CDR3 region has 17 residues. CDR3: CALGVPSLMGDTPKLIF. The DNA of the CDR3 is TGTGCTCTTGGGGTTCCCTCTTTGATGGGGGATACGCCAAAACTCATCTTT.

J is TRDJ1 and V is TRDV1; D might be TRDD2 (7 bases). The CDR3 is 18 residues long. The V gene lost 3 bases and the J gene lost 0 bases, with 20 bases spanning the gap. Germline CDR1 and CDR2: TSWWSYY and QGS. The CDR3 DNA reads as TGTGCTCTTGGGGACCCTTCCTCGGAGGGGATTTACACCGATAAACTCATCTTT. Encoded protein: CALGDPSSEGIYTDKLIF.

The J gene is TRDJ1, the V gene TRDV1; either TRDD2 or TRDD3 may supply D (5 bases each). The CDR3 has 15 amino acids. Trimming removed 4 bases at V and 8 bases at J, with 20 bases between. CDR1 TSWWSYY and CDR2 QGS come from the germline V gene. DNA for the CDR3: TGTGCTCTTGGGGTACCTACTTGGCGATACACAAAACTCATCTTT. It specifies CALGVPTWRYTKLIF.

This chain connects TRDV1 to TRDJ1; TRDD3 agrees at 7 bases. The V gene end was trimmed by 3 bases and the J gene end by 0 bases; junction bases not matched to a gene: 22. Looked up from germline, CDR1 is TSWWSYY and CDR2 is QGS. This CDR3 comprises 21 residues. CDR3 nucleotide sequence: TGTGCTCTTGGGGACCCTGGGGGCTCTTACAGGACCCTGGGGGACACCGATAAACTCATCTTT. The encoded protein is CALGDPGGSYRTLGDTDKLIF.

The table lists this clone with a few counts. V is TRDV1 and J is TRDJ1; D is possibly TRDD3 (6 bases). The CDR3 is 19 residues long. Deletions cut 2 bases from V and 7 bases from J, with 29 bases between. Germline V lookup: CDR1 TSWWSYY, CDR2 QGS. The CDR3 DNA sequence: TGTGCTCTTGGGGAAGTGGCCCTCTACTGGGTTCCTCCCTACGCTAAACTCATCTTT. It is translated as CALGEVALYWVPPYAKLIF.

This clone showed up just a few times. V is TRDV1 and J is TRDJ1; 8 bases are shared with TRDD3. The CDR3 is 24 amino acids. The V gene end was trimmed by 0 bases and the J gene end by 1 base; junction bases not matched to a gene: 28. Per the germline V gene, CDR1 is TSWWSYY and CDR2 is QGS. CDR3 nucleotide sequence: TGTGCTCTTGGGGAACTAAAGAGAGGCCTTGACAGTACTGGGGGCCTGTCCGGCACCGATAAACTCATCTTT. It translates to CALGELKRGLDSTGGLSGTDKLIF.

This clone turned up a few times. The rearrangement joins TRDV1 to TRDJ1, with TRDD3 matching 11 bases. CDR1 and CDR2 from the germline V gene are TSWWSYY and QGS. V trimming: 1 base; J trimming: 0 bases; junction bases outside the gene matches: 25. The CDR3 consists of 24 residues. CDR3 sequence: CALGEPNFLHRIGGYAVHTDKLIF. DNA for the CDR3: TGTGCTCTTGGGGAACCAAATTTCCTACATCGGATTGGGGGATACGCGGTACACACCGATAAACTCATCTTT.

In its sample, this clone was seen a few times. The chain links TRDV1 to TRDJ1; the match to TRDD2 covers 7 bases. Germline assignment: CDR1 TSWWSYY and CDR2 QGS. There are 23 residues in the CDR3. The trim removed 1 base at V and 1 base at J, leaving 27 bases unmatched. The CDR3 protein is CALGEPLHPSFLPRLPTTDKLIF. The CDR3 bases are TGTGCTCTTGGGGAACCTCTCCACCCGTCATTCCTACCCCGCCTCCCTACCACCGATAAACTCATCTTT.

This clone showed up just a few times. The rearrangement joins TRDV1 to TRDJ1, with D tentatively TRDD3 (6 bases). The V gene's germline CDR1 is TSWWSYY and CDR2 QGS. This CDR3 comprises 19 residues. Trimming cost V 5 bases and J 5 bases, with 30 bases left between them. CDR3 sequence (DNA): TGTGCTCTTGGGCCGGTCGACCCCTACGGCCTGGGGAGAGCGGATAAACTCATCTTT. This sequence encodes CALGPVDPYGLGRADKLIF.

The chain couples TRDV2 to TRDJ1, with 12 bases aligning to TRDD3. CDR3 length: 22 amino acids. Unmatched junction bases numbered 31, after V lost 3 bases and J lost 9 bases. CDR1 is GEAIGNYY and CDR2 is EKD in the germline V gene. Here the CDR3 reads CACDFVADGGGAGGYARGELIF. DNA of the CDR3: TGTGCCTGTGACTTTGTCGCAGATGGAGGGGGGGCTGGGGGATACGCACGAGGGGAACTCATCTTT.

The chain is built from TRDV1 and TRDJ1; D might be TRDD2 or TRDD3, each matching 6 bases. V lost 1 base, J lost 2 bases, and 26 bases lay in between. Germline CDR1 and CDR2: TSWWSYY and QGS. The CDR3 is 20 residues long. This chain's CDR3 is CALGEQSPTLDTRRTDKLIF. For the CDR3, the DNA is TGTGCTCTTGGGGAACAATCTCCTACTTTAGATACGCGCCGGACCGATAAACTCATCTTT.